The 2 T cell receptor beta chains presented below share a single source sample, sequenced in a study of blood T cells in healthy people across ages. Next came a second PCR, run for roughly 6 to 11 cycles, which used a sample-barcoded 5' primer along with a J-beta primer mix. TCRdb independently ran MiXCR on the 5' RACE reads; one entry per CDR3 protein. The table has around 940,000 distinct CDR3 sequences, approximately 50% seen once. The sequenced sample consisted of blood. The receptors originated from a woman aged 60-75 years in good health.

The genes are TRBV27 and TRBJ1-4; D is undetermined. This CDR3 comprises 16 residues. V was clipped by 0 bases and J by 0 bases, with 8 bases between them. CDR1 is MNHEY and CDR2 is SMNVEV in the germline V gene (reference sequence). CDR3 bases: TGTGCCAGCAGTTTATCAGAGACTGCAACTAATGAAAAACTGTTTTTT. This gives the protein CASSLSETATNEKLFF.

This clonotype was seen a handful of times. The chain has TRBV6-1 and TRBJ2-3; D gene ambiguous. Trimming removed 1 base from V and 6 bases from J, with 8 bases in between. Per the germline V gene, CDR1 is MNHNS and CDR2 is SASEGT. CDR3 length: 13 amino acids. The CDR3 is CASSEGVGDTQYF. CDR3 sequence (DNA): TGTGCCAGCAGTGAAGGGGTCGGGGATACGCAGTATTTT.